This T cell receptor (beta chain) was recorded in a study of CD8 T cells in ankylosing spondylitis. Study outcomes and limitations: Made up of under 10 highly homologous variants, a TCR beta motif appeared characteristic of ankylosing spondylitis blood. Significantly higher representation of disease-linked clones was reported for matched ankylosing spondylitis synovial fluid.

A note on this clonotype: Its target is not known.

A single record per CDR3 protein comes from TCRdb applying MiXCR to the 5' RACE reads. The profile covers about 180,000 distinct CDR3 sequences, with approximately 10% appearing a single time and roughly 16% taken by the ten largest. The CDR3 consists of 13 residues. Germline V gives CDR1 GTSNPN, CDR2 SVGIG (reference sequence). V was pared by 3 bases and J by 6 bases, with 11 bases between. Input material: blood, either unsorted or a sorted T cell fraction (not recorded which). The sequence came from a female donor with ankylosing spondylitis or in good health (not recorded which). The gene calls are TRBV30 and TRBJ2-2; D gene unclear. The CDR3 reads CAWRLVGPGELFF. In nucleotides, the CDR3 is TGTGCCTGGAGACTCGTAGGACCCGGGGAGCTGTTTTTT.